Listed below are T cell receptor beta chains from one sample, sequenced in a study of OX40 agonist ivuxolimab in advanced cancers. Sequencing used immunoSEQ multiplex PCR; TCRdb keeps in-frame clones, though not all of them. The sample consists of some 76,000 clones, about 94% of them appearing once. This specimen consisted of CD4+ or CD8+ T cells sorted from blood, obtained in a trial of the OX40 agonist ivuxolimab. These receptor sequences come from an adult with an advanced solid tumor such as melanoma, head and neck, liver or kidney cancer. Each CDR3 is given with its conserved first and last residue. D genes are given only for firm matches. Clone size is stated in some rows and not others, as once, few, many or a class when expanded.

abundance	v_gene	d_gene	j_gene	CDR3nt	CDR3aa
.	TRBV27	.	TRBJ1-5	TGTGCCAGCAGTCCCACAGGGTTTCATCAGCCCCAGCATTTT	CASSPTGFHQPQHF
.	TRBV4-1	.	TRBJ1-4	TGCGCCAGCAGCCAAGATGAAAAACTGTTTTTT	CASSQDEKLFF
.	TRBV6-5	TRBD1	TRBJ1-2	TGTGCCAGCAGTTACTCGGGGACAGGGGGCGGGCATGGCTACACCTTC	CASSYSGTGGGHGYTF
.	TRBV5-1	TRBD1	TRBJ2-7	TGCGCCAGCAGCCCAGGACAGGGTCATATTCGCGTCTACGAGCAGTACTTC	CASSPGQGHIRVYEQYF
.	TRBV29-1	TRBD1	TRBJ2-7	TGCAGCGTTGAGACAGGGGGCTCAAACGAGCAGTACTTC	CSVETGGSNEQYF
.	TRBV10-2	TRBD2	TRBJ2-1	TGCGCCAGCACCTTGACCATCGGGACTAGCGTCAATGAGCAGTTCTTC	CASTLTIGTSVNEQFF
.	TRBV28	.	TRBJ2-2	TGTGCCAGCAGTTTATGGGGGAGCACCGGGGAGCTGTTTTTT	CASSLWGSTGELFF
.	TRBV7-9	TRBD2	TRBJ2-1	TGTGCCAGCAGCCCTGCTAGCGGTCATACCTACAATGAGCAGTTCTTC	CASSPASGHTYNEQFF
.	TRBV21-1	.	TRBJ1-2	TGTGCCAGCAAGAGCGTCGGGACAAAATATAACTATGGCTACACCTTC	CASKSVGTKYNYGYTF
.	TRBV4-1	TRBD2	TRBJ2-5	TGCGCCAGCAGCCAAGAGGTAGCGGGGGCACGAGAGACCCAGTACTTC	CASSQEVAGARETQYF
.	TRBV9	.	TRBJ2-2	TGTGCCAGCACCCCAGGGAACACCGGGGAGCTGTTTTTT	CASTPGNTGELFF
.	TRBV5-8	TRBD2	TRBJ2-7	TGTGCCAGCAGCTTGCGTCCAGCGGGAGTCTCCGAGCAGTACTTC	CASSLRPAGVSEQYF
.	TRBV27	.	TRBJ1-1	TGTGCCAGCAGTTTATTTAGGGGTAATCCTGAAGCTTTCTTT	CASSLFRGNPEAFF
.	TRBV5-1	.	TRBJ1-5	TGCGCCAGCAGCTTAGGGGGGGGCCATCAGCCCCAGCATTTT	CASSLGGGHQPQHF
.	TRBV5-6	.	TRBJ2-5	TGTGCCAGCAGCTCCAAGAGGGAGGTGGAGACCCAGTACTTC	CASSSKREVETQYF
.	TRBV12-5	TRBD2	TRBJ2-5	TGTGCATGTACGGGAGGTGGAGAGACCCAGTACTTC	CACTGGGETQYF
.	TRBV5-4	TRBD1	TRBJ2-7	TGTGCCAGCAGCTTGGGGGACAGGGGGTCCTCCTACGAGCAGTACTTC	CASSLGDRGSSYEQYF
.	TRBV5-1	.	TRBJ2-1	TGCGCCAGCAGCCCTGGGACTTTAAACAATGAGCAGTTCTTC	CASSPGTLNNEQFF
.	TRBV29-1	.	TRBJ2-1	TGCAGCGTTAAGAATTACAATGAGCAGTTCTTC	CSVKNYNEQFF
.	TRBV10-2	.	TRBJ2-5	TGCGCCAGCAGTGAGTCGATAGGGGATGCGGAGACCCAGTACTTC	CASSESIGDAETQYF
.	TRBV5-6	.	TRBJ2-2	TGTGCCAGCAGCTTCGGGAACACCGGGGAGCTGTTTTTT	CASSFGNTGELFF
few	TRBV5-1	.	TRBJ2-7	TGCGCCAGCAGCTTCGACAGCTCCTACGAGCAGTACTTC	CASSFDSSYEQYF
.	TRBV13	TRBD1	TRBJ2-3	TGTGCCAGCAGCTTTAATCCCGGGACAGATAGGACAGATACGCAGTATTTT	CASSFNPGTDRTDTQYF
once	TRBV29-1	.	TRBJ1-3	TGCAGCGTAGGGGGGGAAGCCGGAAACACCATATATTTT	CSVGGEAGNTIYF
.	TRBV4-3	.	TRBJ1-2	TGCGCCAGCAGCCAAGATCGGGGTCAGATTAACTATGGCTACACCTTC	CASSQDRGQINYGYTF
.	TRBV27	TRBD2	TRBJ2-1	TGTGCCAGCAGATTAGCGGGACCATACAATGAGCAGTTCTTC	CASRLAGPYNEQFF
.	TRBV1	.	TRBJ2-7	TGCACCAGCAGCCAAGAATTTCTGGGCAGCTACGAGCAGTACTTC	CTSSQEFLGSYEQYF
.	TRBV6-5	.	TRBJ2-7	TGTGCCAGCAGTTACTCGGAGTGGGGAGAGCAGTACTTC	CASSYSEWGEQYF
once	TRBV7-6	.	TRBJ2-1	TGTGCCAGCAGCTGGGGCAATGAGCAGTTCTTC	CASSWGNEQFF
.	TRBV5-1	.	TRBJ2-7	TGCGCCAGCACCCCCCGACAGCGTTCCTCCTACGAGCAGTACTTC	CASTPRQRSSYEQYF
.	TRBV4-1	.	TRBJ1-4	TGCGCCAGCAGCTACCTAGAGGGGACTAATGAAAAACTGTTTTTT	CASSYLEGTNEKLFF
.	TRBV30	.	TRBJ1-2	TGTGCCTGGAGTCCCTCGTACAGGTCACATGGCTACACCTTC	CAWSPSYRSHGYTF
.	TRBV5-5	.	TRBJ2-5	TGTGCCAGCAGCCACAGGGACGAAGAGACCCAGTACTTC	CASSHRDEETQYF
.	TRBV4-3	TRBD2	TRBJ2-5	TGCGCCAGCAGCCAGGCCCCGGGGGAGGGCGAGACCCAGTACTTC	CASSQAPGEGETQYF
.	TRBV28	.	TRBJ1-1	TGTGCCAGCAGTTTGGGAAGGAACACTGAAGCTTTCTTT	CASSLGRNTEAFF
.	TRBV5-1	.	TRBJ1-1	TGCGCCAGCAGCTACCGGGACGGGATGAACACTGAAGCTTTCTTT	CASSYRDGMNTEAFF
.	TRBV2	TRBD1	TRBJ1-1	TGTGCCAGCAGGCCAGTCGGACAGGGAATGAGCACTGAAGCTTTCTTT	CASRPVGQGMSTEAFF
.	TRBV19	TRBD1	TRBJ1-2	TGTGCCAGTAGTAAGGACAGGGGAGGAGGTAACTATGGCTACACCTTC	CASSKDRGGGNYGYTF
.	TRBV27	TRBD1	TRBJ1-5	TGTGCCAGCAGTATAGGACAGGGGAATCAGCCCCAGCATTTT	CASSIGQGNQPQHF
.	TRBV7-8	.	TRBJ2-7	TGTGCCAGCAGCCCCCTTTCGGGAAACGAGCAGTACTTC	CASSPLSGNEQYF
.	TRBV19	TRBD1	TRBJ2-7	TGTGCCTCTAGTCGTGGGACAGGCTCCTACGAGCAGTACTTC	CASSRGTGSYEQYF
once	TRBV7-9	.	TRBJ1-1	TGTGCCAGCAGCTCCGTTCCCGAAGCTTTCTTT	CASSSVPEAFF
.	TRBV9	.	TRBJ2-1	TGTGCCAGCAGCTCGGACAGCGACAATGAGCAGTTCTTC	CASSSDSDNEQFF
.	TRBV7-6	.	TRBJ1-3	TGTGCCAGCTCCCGGCTTGACAGGACTGGAAACACCATATATTTT	CASSRLDRTGNTIYF
.	TRBV2	.	TRBJ1-1	TGTGCCAGCAGTGAAAGCTCGAATGAAGCTTTCTTT	CASSESSNEAFF
.	TRBV5-1	.	TRBJ2-7	TGCGCCAGCAGCTTGGAGGGGGGTCCCTACGAGCAGTACTTC	CASSLEGGPYEQYF
.	TRBV2	TRBD1	TRBJ2-7	TGTGCCAGCAGCGCCTGGACAGGGATCTCCTACGAGCAGTACTTC	CASSAWTGISYEQYF
.	TRBV5-6	.	TRBJ2-5	TGTGCCAGCAGCTGGACGCAAGAGACCCAGTACTTC	CASSWTQETQYF
.	TRBV10-3	.	TRBJ1-3	TGTGCCATCAGTGGAGACAGCTCTGGAAACACCATATATTTT	CAISGDSSGNTIYF
.	TRBV11-2	TRBD1	TRBJ2-7	TGTGCCAGCAGCTATGGACAGGAGCGTTACGAGCAGTACTTC	CASSYGQERYEQYF
.	TRBV4-1	.	TRBJ2-7	TGCGCCAGCAGCCAAGAGTTGGTGTCTGACGAGCAGTACTTC	CASSQELVSDEQYF
.	TRBV10-3	.	TRBJ1-1	TGTGCCATCAGCCAAGGTGCTGAAGCTTTCTTT	CAISQGAEAFF
.	TRBV6-5	TRBD1	TRBJ1-2	TGTGCCAGCAGCAAAACAGGGGGCTACGGCTACACCTTC	CASSKTGGYGYTF
.	TRBV19	.	TRBJ2-2	TGTGCCAGTAGTATTGCATACAACCCAGGGAACACCGGGGAGCTGTTTTTT	CASSIAYNPGNTGELFF
.	TRBV11-2	.	TRBJ1-1	TGTGCCAGCAGCTTATCCTCGGGGTATGAAGCTTTCTTT	CASSLSSGYEAFF
.	TRBV4-1	TRBD2	TRBJ2-1	TGCGCCAGCAGCCGTACTAGCGGGAGGAAAGAAGAGCAGTTCTTC	CASSRTSGRKEEQFF
.	TRBV2	.	TRBJ1-5	TGTGCCAGCAGTGATCGGGGGTATAGCAATCAGCCCCAGCATTTT	CASSDRGYSNQPQHF